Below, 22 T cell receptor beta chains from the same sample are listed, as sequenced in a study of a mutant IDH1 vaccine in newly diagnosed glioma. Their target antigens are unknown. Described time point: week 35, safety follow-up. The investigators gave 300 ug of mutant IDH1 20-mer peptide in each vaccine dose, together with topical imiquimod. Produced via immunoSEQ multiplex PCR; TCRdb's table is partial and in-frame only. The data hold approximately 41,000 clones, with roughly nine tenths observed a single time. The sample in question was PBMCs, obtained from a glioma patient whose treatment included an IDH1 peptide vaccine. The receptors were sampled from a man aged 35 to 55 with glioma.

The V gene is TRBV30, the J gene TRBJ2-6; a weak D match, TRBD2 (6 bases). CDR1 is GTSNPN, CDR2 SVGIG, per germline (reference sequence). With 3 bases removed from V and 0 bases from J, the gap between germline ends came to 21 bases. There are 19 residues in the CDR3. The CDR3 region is CAWSEDLRDFPSGANVLTF. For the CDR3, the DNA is TGTGCCTGGAGCGAGGACCTACGGGACTTCCCCTCTGGGGCCAACGTCCTGACTTTC.

The CDR3 bases are TGTGCCAGCAGCCAAGAGCGACGAGCTAGCGGGATGTTGGATACGCAGTATTTT. This sequence encodes CASSQERRASGMLDTQYF. This rearrangement joins TRBV4-2 to TRBJ2-3; 9 positions match TRBD2. Trimming at V came to 0 bases and at J to 6 bases, leaving 13 bases not matched to a gene. From germline, CDR1 is LGHNA and CDR2 YNFKEQ. This CDR3 has 18 residues.

In DNA form, the CDR3 reads TGCGCCAGCAGCTTCCTGCTAGCTGGGACCAATGAGCAGTTCTTC. Protein: CASSFLLAGTNEQFF. This chain connects TRBV5-1 to TRBJ2-1, with D perhaps matching TRBD1 or TRBD2 (5 bases each). The CDR3 length is 15 residues. V lost 2 bases to trimming and J lost 6 bases, with 15 bases between them. Germline assignment: CDR1 SGHRS and CDR2 YFSETQ.

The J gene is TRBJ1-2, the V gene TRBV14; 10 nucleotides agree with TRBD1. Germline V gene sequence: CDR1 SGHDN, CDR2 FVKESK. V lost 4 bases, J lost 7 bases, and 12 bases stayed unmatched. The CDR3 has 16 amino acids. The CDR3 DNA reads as TGTGCCAGCAGCCCCTGGACAGGGGGAGAAGTGGGTGGCTACACCTTC. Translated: CASSPWTGGEVGGYTF.

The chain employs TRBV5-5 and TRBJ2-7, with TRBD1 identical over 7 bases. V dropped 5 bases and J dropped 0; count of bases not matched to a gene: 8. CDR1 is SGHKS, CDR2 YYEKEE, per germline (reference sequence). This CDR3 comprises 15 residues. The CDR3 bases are TGTGCCAGCAGGACGACAGGGCAGAGCTCCTACGAGCAGTACGTC. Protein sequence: CASRTTGQSSYEQYV.

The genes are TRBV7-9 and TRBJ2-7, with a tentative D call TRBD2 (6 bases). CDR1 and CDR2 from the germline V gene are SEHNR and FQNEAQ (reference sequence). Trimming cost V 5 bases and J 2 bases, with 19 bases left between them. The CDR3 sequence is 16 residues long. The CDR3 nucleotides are TGTGCCAGCAGCGAATTGCAGGGAGGAGAAACCTACGAGCAGTACTTC. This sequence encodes CASSELQGGETYEQYF.

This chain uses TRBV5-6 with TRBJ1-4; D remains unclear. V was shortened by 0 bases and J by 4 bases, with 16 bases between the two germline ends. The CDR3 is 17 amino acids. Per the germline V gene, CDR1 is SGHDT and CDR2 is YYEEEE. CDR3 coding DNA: TGTGCCAGCAGCTTGGCTCCCACCGAACGAGGTAATGAAAAACTGTTTTTT. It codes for CASSLAPTERGNEKLFF. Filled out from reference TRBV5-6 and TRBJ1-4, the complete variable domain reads DAGVTQSPTHLIKTRGQQVTLRCSPKSGHDTVSWYQQALGQGPQFIFQYYEEEERQRGNFPDRFSGHQFPNYSSELNVNALLLGDSALYLCASSLAPTERGNEKLFFGSGTQLSVL.

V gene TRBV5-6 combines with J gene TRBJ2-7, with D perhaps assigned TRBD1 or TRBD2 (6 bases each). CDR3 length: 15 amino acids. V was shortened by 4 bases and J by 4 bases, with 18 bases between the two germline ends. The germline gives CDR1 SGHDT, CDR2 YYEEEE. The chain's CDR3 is CASSLVGGSEYEQYF. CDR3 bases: TGTGCCAGCAGCCTGGTAGGGGGGAGTGAGTACGAGCAGTACTTC.

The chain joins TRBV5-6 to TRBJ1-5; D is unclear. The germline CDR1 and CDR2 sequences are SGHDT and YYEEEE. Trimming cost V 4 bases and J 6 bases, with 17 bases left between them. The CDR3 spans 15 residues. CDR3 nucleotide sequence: TGTGCCAGCAGCCCGGGTCTGGGCTTGCTTCAGCCCCAGCATTTT. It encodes CASSPGLGLLQPQHF. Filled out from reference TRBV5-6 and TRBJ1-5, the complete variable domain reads DAGVTQSPTHLIKTRGQQVTLRCSPKSGHDTVSWYQQALGQGPQFIFQYYEEEERQRGNFPDRFSGHQFPNYSSELNVNALLLGDSALYLCASSPGLGLLQPQHFGDGTRLSIL.

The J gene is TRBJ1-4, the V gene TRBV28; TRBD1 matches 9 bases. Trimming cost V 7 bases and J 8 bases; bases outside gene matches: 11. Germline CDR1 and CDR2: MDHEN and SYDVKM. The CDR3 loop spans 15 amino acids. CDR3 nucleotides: TGTGCCAGCACCTTGGACAGGGGACAGGGCGAAAAACTGTTTTTT. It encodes CASTLDRGQGEKLFF.

CDR3 in amino acids: CASSLGPRRETQYF. In DNA form, the CDR3 reads TGTGCCAGCAGCCTCGGGCCCAGGAGAGAGACCCAGTACTTC. The chain has TRBV7-2 and TRBJ2-5; no firm D call. Germline V lookup: CDR1 SGHTA, CDR2 FQGNSA. There are 14 residues in the CDR3. V lost 5 bases, J lost 4 bases, and 14 bases lay in between.

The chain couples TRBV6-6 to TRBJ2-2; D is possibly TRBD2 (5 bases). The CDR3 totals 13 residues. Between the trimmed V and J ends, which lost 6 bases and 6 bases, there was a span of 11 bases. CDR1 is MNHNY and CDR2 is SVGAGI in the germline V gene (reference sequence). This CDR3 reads CASRTISAGELFF. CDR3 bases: TGTGCCAGCAGGACTATCAGCGCCGGGGAGCTGTTTTTT.

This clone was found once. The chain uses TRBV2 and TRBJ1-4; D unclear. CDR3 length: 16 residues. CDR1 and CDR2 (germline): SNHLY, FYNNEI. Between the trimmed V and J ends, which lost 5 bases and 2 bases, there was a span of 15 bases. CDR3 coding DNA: TGTGCCAGCAGTCCCTCGGAGGTGTGGACTAATGAAAAACTGTTTTTT. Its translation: CASSPSEVWTNEKLFF.

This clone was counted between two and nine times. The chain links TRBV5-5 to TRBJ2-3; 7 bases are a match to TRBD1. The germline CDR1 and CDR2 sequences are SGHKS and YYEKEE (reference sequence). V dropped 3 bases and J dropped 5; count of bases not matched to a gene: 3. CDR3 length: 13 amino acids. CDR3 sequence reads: CASSSNRGDTQYF. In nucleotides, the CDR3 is TGTGCCAGCAGCTCTAACAGGGGAGATACGCAGTATTTT.

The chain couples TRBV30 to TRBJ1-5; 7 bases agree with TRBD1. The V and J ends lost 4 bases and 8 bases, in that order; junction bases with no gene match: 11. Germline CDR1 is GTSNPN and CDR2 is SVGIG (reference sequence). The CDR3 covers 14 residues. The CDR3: CAWTPTGDQEPQHF. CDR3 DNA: TGTGCCTGGACGCCTACAGGGGATCAGGAGCCCCAGCATTTT. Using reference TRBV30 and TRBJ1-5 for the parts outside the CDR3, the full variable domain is SQTIHQWPATLVQPVGSPLSLECTVEGTSNPNLYWYRQAAGRGLQLLFYSVGIGQISSEVPQNLSASRPQDRQFILSSKKLLLSDSGFYLCAWTPTGDQEPQHFGDGTRLSIL.

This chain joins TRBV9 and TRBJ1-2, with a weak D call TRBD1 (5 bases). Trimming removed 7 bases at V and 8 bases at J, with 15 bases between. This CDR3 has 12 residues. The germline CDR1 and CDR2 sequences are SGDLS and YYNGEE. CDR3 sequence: CASSTGAGGYTF. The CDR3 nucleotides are TGTGCCAGCTCGACTGGGGCAGGAGGCTACACCTTC.

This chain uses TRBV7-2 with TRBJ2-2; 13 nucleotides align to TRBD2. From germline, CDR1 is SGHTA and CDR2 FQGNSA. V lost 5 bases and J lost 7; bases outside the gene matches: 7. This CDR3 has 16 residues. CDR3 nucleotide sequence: TGTGCCAGCAGCCCAGGCGGGACTAGCGGGATCGGGGAGCTGTTTTTT. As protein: CASSPGGTSGIGELFF.

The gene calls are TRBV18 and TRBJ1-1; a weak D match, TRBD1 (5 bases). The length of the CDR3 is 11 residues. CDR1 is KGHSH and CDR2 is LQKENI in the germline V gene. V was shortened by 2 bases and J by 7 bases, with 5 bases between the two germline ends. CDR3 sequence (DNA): TGTGCCAGCTCACCAAGGGGTGAAGCTTTCTTT. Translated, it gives CASSPRGEAFF.

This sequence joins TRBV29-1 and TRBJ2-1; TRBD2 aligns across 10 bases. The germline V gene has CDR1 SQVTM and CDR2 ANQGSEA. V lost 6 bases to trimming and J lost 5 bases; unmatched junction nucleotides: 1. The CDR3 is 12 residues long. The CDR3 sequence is CSVGLAHNEQFF. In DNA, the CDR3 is TGCAGCGTGGGACTAGCGCACAATGAGCAGTTCTTC.

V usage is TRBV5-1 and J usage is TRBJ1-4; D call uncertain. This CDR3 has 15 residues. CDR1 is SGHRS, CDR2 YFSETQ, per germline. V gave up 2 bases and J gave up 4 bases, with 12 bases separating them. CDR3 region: CASSLAREINEKLFF. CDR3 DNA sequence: TGCGCCAGCAGCTTAGCCCGGGAGATTAATGAAAAACTGTTTTTT.

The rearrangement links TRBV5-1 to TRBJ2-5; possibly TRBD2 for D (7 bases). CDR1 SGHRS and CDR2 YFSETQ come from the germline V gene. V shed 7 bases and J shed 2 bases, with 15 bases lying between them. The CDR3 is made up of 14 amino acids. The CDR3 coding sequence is TGCGCCAGCCGGAGGGGGGGGCCTCAAGAGACCCAGTACTTC. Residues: CASRRGGPQETQYF.

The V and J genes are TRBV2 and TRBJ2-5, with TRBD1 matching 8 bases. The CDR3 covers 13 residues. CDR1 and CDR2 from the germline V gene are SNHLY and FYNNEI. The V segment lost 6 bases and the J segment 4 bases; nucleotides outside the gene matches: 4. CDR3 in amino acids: CASSADRGETQYF. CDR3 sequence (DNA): TGTGCCAGCAGCGCTGACAGGGGAGAGACCCAGTACTTC.